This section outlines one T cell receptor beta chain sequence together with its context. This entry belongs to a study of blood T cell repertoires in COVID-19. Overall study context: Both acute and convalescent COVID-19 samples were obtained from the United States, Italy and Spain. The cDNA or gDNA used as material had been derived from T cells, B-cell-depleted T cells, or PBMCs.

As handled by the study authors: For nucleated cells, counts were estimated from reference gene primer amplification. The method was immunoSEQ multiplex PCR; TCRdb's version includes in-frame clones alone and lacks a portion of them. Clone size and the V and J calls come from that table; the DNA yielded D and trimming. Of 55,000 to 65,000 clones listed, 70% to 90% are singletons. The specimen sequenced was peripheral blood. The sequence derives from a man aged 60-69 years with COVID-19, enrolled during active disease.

CDR3 residues: CASSGALEAFF. CDR3 in DNA: TGTGCCAGCAGCGGAGCCCTTGAAGCTTTCTTT. V and J are TRBV28 and TRBJ1-1; unclear D gene. Trimming took 6 bases from V and 7 from J, leaving 9 bases between them. The CDR3 covers 11 residues. Germline V gene sequence: CDR1 MDHEN, CDR2 SYDVKM.